These 14 T cell receptor beta chains were sequenced from one sample in a study of T cells in Graves' hyperthyroidism and ophthalmopathy. RNA transcripts provided the source from which TCR beta CDR3 regions were amplified. HTBI primers were the set used in a first-round RT-PCR of the TCR CDR3. TCRdb called the multiplex PCR reads again in MiXCR, with one record for every CDR3 protein. The sample has approximately 95,000 distinct CDR3 sequences; around 40% are singletons. Sequences were obtained from peripheral blood or thyroid tissue (not recorded which). Source of these receptors: a woman between 25 and 40 years old with Graves' hyperthyroidism.

This clonotype showed up many times. The V gene is TRBV20-1, the J gene TRBJ2-7, with D uncertain. The germline V and J ends were trimmed by 0 bases and 5 bases, with 17 bases remaining between them. The CDR3 loop spans 15 amino acids. Germline CDR1 reads DFQATT; CDR2 reads SNEGSKA (reference sequence). CDR3 bases: TGCAGTGCTAGAGATGCCGCAGAAGGTTGGAACGAGCAGTACTTC. This gives the protein CSARDAAEGWNEQYF.

This clonotype was seen a few times. This may come from a read error, since a much larger clone is one base off. The limits of the CDR3 on the DNA are not certain, so only TCRdb's listed CDR3 is given. The chain has TRBV7-6 and TRBJ1-1; the table's D gene call, TRBD1, was not cross checked with the DNA. Termini included, the CDR3 measures 13 amino acids. Germline CDR1 is SGHVS and CDR2 is FNYEAQ. The CDR3 here is CASSFGHGTEASF.

In its sample, this clonotype was seen many times. This chain joins TRBV27 and TRBJ2-2; D tentatively reads TRBD1 or TRBD2 (5 bases each). The CDR3 sequence is 14 residues long. In germline, CDR1 is MNHEY, CDR2 SMNVEV (reference sequence). The germline V and J ends were trimmed by 6 bases and 6 bases, with 14 bases remaining between them. The CDR3 DNA follows: TGTGCCAGCAGCCTACACAGGACTGCCGGGGAGCTGTTTTTT. It codes for CASSLHRTAGELFF.

This clonotype was detected ten times or more. J is TRBJ2-7 and V is TRBV7-9; a weak D match, TRBD1 (6 bases). The CDR3 contains 14 residues. Trimming took 1 base from V and 0 from J, leaving 7 bases between them. CDR1 is SEHNR, CDR2 FQNEAQ, per germline (reference sequence). Here the CDR3 reads CASSLEGVSYEQYF. CDR3 nucleotide sequence: TGTGCCAGCAGCTTAGAGGGGGTCTCCTACGAGCAGTACTTC.

This chain links TRBV7-8 with TRBJ2-6, with D possibly matching TRBD1 (6 bases). The germline V gene has CDR1 SGHVS and CDR2 FQNEAQ. This CDR3 has 14 residues. Trimming left V 5 bases short and J 5 bases short, with 10 bases between. CDR3 sequence (DNA): TGTGCCAGCAGCCCCCGGGACAGGGCCAACGTCCTGACTTTC. This encodes CASSPRDRANVLTF.

This clonotype was observed many times. The rearrangement links TRBV13 to TRBJ1-1, with TRBD1 identical over 12 bases. The CDR3 runs 14 residues. Germline loops: CDR1 PRHDT, CDR2 FYEKMQ (reference sequence). Trimming took 7 bases from V and 10 from J; bases not matched to a gene: 10. The CDR3 nucleotides read TGTGCCAGCATCTCCAGAGGGACAGGGGGCTCAGCTTTCTTT. This encodes CASISRGTGGSAFF.

This clonotype has ten or more counts. The chain employs TRBV14 and TRBJ1-4; D is uncertain. V dropped 4 bases and J dropped 4 bases, with 7 bases sitting between them. Germline V CDR1 and CDR2: SGHDN, FVKESK. CDR3 length: 13 residues. The CDR3 region has the DNA TGTGCCAGCAGCCCCCCCCGTAATGAAAAACTGTTTTTT. Amino acids: CASSPPRNEKLFF.

This clonotype was picked up many times. The rearrangement links TRBV5-1 to TRBJ2-7; TRBD1 is a possible D gene (5 bases). The CDR3 is made up of 14 amino acids. The V end was cut by 0 bases, the J end by 2 bases, with 9 bases between. In germline, CDR1 is SGHRS, CDR2 YFSETQ. The CDR3, as DNA: TGCGCCAGCAGCTTGGAGACAGATACCTACGAGCAGTACTTC. Protein product: CASSLETDTYEQYF.

In the case of this clonotype: This may be a read error, as it is one base from a much larger clone. The chain employs TRBV19 and TRBJ1-5; D possibly corresponds to TRBD1 (5 bases). The CDR3 sequence is 15 residues long. Per the germline V gene, CDR1 is LNHDA and CDR2 is SQIVND (reference sequence). The CDR3 DNA is TGCGCCAGCAGCCTCAAAGAGGGGCGCAATCAGCCCCAGCATTTT. The encoded protein is CASSLKEGRNQPQHF.

The rearrangement links TRBV15 to TRBJ1-1, with D perhaps TRBD1 (6 bases). Trimming removed 3 bases from V and 3 bases from J, with 17 bases in between. The CDR3 sequence is 16 residues long. Germline-derived CDR1 and CDR2 are LNHNV and YYDKDF (reference sequence). The chain's CDR3 is CATSSAQGMRDTEAFF. The CDR3 nucleotides read TGTGCCACCAGCAGCGCGCAGGGGATGAGGGACACTGAAGCTTTCTTT.

This clonotype was detected many times. V and J are TRBV11-2 and TRBJ2-2; D could derive from TRBD1 or TRBD2 (5 bases each). This CDR3 spans 18 amino acids. The V and J ends lost 3 bases and 4 bases respectively, with 21 bases between them. In germline, CDR1 is SGHAT, CDR2 FQNNGV. CDR3 region: CASSFTWGRSAVTGELFF. The DNA of the CDR3 is TGTGCCAGCAGCTTCACCTGGGGGAGATCGGCGGTCACCGGGGAGCTGTTTTTT.

This clonotype was detected only a few times. At one end, the junction sequence differs from germline, possibly due to a read error. This rearrangement joins TRBV7-7 to TRBJ2-1, with D tentatively TRBD1 or TRBD2 (5 bases each). The CDR3 spans 13 residues. CDR1 is SSHAT and CDR2 is FNYEAQ in the germline V gene (reference sequence). The DNA for the CDR3 is TGTGCTAGCAGCCCGGGTCGGGGCTATGAGCAGTTCTTC. It translates to CASSPGRGYEQFF.

This clonotype was seen at least ten times. The chain uses TRBV5-6 and TRBJ2-7; 10 bases match TRBD2. Per the germline V gene, CDR1 is SGHDT and CDR2 is YYEEEE. The trim removed 4 bases at V and 7 bases at J, leaving 11 bases unmatched. This CDR3 is 15 amino acids long. The CDR3 DNA reads as TGTGCCAGCAGCCGCCTTCTAGCGGGAGTAGGTGAGCAGTACTTC. This encodes CASSRLLAGVGEQYF. Using reference TRBV5-6 and TRBJ2-7 for the parts outside the CDR3, the full variable domain is DAGVTQSPTHLIKTRGQQVTLRCSPKSGHDTVSWYQQALGQGPQFIFQYYEEEERQRGNFPDRFSGHQFPNYSSELNVNALLLGDSALYLCASSRLLAGVGEQYFGPGTRLTVT.

This clonotype was seen a few times. The chain has TRBV5-1 and TRBJ2-3; 13 bases are a match to TRBD2. Germline lookup yields CDR1 SGHRS and CDR2 YFSETQ. The length of the CDR3 is 16 residues. V shed 7 bases and J 5 bases; nucleotides not matched to a gene: 10. CDR3 coding DNA: TGCGCCAGCCAACTAGCGGGAGGGCCTCAGGGAGATACGCAGTATTTT. Its translation: CASQLAGGPQGDTQYF.